This T cell receptor (beta chain) was captured in a study of identical twins. General study points: Beta out-of-frame sequences showed weaker excess sharing between twins.

A single record per CDR3 protein comes from TCRdb applying MiXCR to the 5' RACE reads. The sample gives 200,000 to 250,000 distinct CDR3 sequences, roughly 7.1% of which show up once; just over 14% is in the top ten. Only a few counts were recorded for this clonotype. Its antigen is not known. The CDR3 spans 14 residues. V lost 3 bases and J 3 bases, leaving 12 bases between the germline ends. Germline V gene lookup returns CDR1 SEHNR and CDR2 FQNEAQ (reference sequence). Separately, the same data were catalogued under a study of T cells expressing NK-cell markers.

The genes are TRBV7-9 and TRBJ2-7; possibly TRBD2 for D (6 bases). The receptor was isolated from a woman aged 18-35 years in good health. The sequencing input was CD8+ T cells sorted from blood. The CDR3 bases are TGTGCCAGCAGCTTTTCCGGGAGCGTCTACGAGCAGTACTTC. Protein product: CASSFSGSVYEQYF.